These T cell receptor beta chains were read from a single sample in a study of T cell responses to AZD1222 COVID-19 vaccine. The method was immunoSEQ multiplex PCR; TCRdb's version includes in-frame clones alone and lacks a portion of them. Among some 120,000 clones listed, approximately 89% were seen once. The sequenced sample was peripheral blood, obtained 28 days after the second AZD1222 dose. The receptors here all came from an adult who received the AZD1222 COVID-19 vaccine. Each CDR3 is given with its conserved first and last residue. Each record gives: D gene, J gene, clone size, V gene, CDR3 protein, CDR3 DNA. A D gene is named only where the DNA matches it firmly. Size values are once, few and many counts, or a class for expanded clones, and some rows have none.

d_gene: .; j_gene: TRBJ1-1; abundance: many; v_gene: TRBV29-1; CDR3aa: CSVQGLWTEAFF; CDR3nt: TGCAGCGTACAGGGTTTATGGACTGAAGCTTTCTTT
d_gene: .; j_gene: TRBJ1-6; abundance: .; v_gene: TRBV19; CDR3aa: CASSWAGGHSPLHF; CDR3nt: TGTGCCAGTAGTTGGGCAGGAGGGCATTCACCCCTCCACTTT
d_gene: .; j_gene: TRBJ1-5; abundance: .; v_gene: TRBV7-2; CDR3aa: CASSFSVNSNQPQHF; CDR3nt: TGTGCCAGCAGCTTTTCAGTAAATAGCAATCAGCCCCAGCATTTT
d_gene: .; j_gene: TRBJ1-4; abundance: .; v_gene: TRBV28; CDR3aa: CASLLSGVGEKLFF; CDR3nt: TGTGCCAGTCTCCTATCGGGGGTGGGTGAAAAACTGTTTTTT
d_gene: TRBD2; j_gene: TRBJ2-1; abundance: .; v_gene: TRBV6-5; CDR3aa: CASSWSFLAGSNEQFF; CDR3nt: TGTGCCAGCAGTTGGTCCTTCCTAGCGGGGTCGAATGAGCAGTTCTTC
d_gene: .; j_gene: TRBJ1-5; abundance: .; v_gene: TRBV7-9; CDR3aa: CASSSDPSHQPQHF; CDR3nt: TGTGCCAGCAGCTCCGACCCAAGCCATCAGCCCCAGCATTTT
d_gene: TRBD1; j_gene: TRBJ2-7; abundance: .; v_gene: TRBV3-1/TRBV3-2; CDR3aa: CASSPGTVAYEQYF; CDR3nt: TGTGCCAGCAGCCCTGGGACAGTCGCCTACGAGCAGTACTTC
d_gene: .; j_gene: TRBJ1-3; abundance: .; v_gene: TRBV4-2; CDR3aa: CASSQVAPPSGNTIYF; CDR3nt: TGTGCCAGCAGCCAAGTTGCTCCGCCCTCTGGAAACACCATATATTTT
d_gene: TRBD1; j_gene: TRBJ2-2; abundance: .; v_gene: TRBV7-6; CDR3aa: CASSLGQGQWDTGELFF; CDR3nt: TGTGCCAGCAGCTTGGGACAGGGGCAATGGGACACCGGGGAGCTGTTTTTT
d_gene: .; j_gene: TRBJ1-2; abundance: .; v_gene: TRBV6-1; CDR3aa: CASSELGRHDYGYTF; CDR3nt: TGTGCCAGCAGTGAACTGGGGAGGCACGACTATGGCTACACCTTC
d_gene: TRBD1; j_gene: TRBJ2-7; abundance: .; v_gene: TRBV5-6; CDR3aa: CASSYDRGGLGQYF; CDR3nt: TGTGCCAGCAGCTACGACAGGGGCGGGCTCGGGCAGTACTTC
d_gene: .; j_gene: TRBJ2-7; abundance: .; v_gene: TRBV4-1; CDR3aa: CASSQILVPGLRYEQYF; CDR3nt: TGCGCCAGCAGCCAAATTCTTGTACCAGGGTTACGGTACGAGCAGTACTTC
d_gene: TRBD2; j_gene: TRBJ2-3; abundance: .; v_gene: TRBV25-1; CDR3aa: CASSKAGGRVTDTQYF; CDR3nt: TGTGCCAGCAGTAAGGCGGGGGGGCGGGTCACAGATACGCAGTATTTT
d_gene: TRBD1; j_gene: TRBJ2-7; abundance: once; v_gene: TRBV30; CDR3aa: CAWSNRGLGSYEQYF; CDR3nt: TGTGCCTGGAGCAACAGGGGGCTGGGGTCCTACGAGCAGTACTTC
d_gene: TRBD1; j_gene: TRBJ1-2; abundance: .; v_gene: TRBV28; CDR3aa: CASVSGQGASGYTF; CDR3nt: TGTGCCAGCGTGTCCGGACAGGGGGCAAGTGGCTACACCTTC
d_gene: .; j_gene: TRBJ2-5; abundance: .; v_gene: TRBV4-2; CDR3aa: CASSQVERGGETQYF; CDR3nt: TGTGCCAGCAGCCAAGTAGAGAGGGGGGGAGAGACCCAGTACTTC
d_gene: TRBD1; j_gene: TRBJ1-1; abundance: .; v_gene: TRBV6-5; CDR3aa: CASYWDSHTEAFF; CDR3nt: TGTGCCAGCTATTGGGACAGCCACACTGAAGCTTTCTTT
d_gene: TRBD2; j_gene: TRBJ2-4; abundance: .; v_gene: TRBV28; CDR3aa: CASSSLAGGQNIQYF; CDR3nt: TGTGCCAGCAGTTCACTAGCGGGGGGTCAAAACATTCAGTACTTC
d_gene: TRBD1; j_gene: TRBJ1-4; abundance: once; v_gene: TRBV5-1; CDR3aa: CASSAWDRGTTNEKLFF; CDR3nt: TGCGCCAGCAGCGCATGGGACAGGGGGACAACTAATGAAAAACTGTTTTTT
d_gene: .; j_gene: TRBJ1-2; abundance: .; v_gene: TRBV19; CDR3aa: CASGQPYGYTF; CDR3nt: TGTGCCAGCGGACAGCCCTATGGCTACACCTTC
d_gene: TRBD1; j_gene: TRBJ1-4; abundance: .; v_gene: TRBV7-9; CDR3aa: CASSLGQGQLNEKLFF; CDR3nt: TGTGCCAGCAGCTTGGGACAGGGCCAACTTAATGAAAAACTGTTTTTT
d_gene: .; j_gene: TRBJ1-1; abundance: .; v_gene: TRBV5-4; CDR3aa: CASSGDRLANTEAFF; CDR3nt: TGTGCCAGCAGCGGAGACAGGCTGGCGAACACTGAAGCTTTCTTT
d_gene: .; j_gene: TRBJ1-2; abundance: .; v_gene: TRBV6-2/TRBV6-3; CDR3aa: CASSYGGHRVPYGYTF; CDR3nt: TGTGCCAGCAGTTACGGCGGACACAGGGTCCCCTATGGCTACACCTTC
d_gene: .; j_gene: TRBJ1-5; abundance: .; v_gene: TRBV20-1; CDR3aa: CSASTGSNQPQHF; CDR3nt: TGCAGTGCTAGTACGGGGAGCAATCAGCCCCAGCATTTT
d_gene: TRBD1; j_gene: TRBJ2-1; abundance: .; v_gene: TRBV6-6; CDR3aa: CASVQGSYNEQFF; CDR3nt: TGTGCCAGCGTACAGGGGTCATACAATGAGCAGTTCTTC
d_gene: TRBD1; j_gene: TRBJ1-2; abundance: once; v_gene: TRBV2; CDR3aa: CASIEDRVGGYTF; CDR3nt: TGTGCCAGCATTGAGGACAGGGTGGGCGGCTACACCTTC
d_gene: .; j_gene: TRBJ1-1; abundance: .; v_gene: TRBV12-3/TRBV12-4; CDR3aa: CASRFENTEAFF; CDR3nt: TGTGCCAGCAGGTTTGAGAACACTGAAGCTTTCTTT
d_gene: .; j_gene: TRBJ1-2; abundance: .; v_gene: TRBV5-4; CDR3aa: CASSLFGGFYGYTF; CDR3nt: TGTGCCAGCAGCTTGTTTGGCGGTTTTTATGGCTACACCTTC
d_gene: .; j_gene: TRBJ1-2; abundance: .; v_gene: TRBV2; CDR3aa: CASSGTYGYTF; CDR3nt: TGTGCCAGCAGTGGGACGTATGGCTACACCTTC
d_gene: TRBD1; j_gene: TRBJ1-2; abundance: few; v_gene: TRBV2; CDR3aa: CASRGTGMEGYTF; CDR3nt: TGTGCCAGCAGGGGGACAGGGATGGAAGGCTACACCTTC
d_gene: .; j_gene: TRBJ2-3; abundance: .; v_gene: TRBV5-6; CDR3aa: CASSLIRDTQYF; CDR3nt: TGTGCCAGCAGCTTGATACGAGATACGCAGTATTTT
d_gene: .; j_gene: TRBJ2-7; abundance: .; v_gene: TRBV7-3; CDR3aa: CASSLDPISYEQYF; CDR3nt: TGTGCCAGCAGCTTAGACCCGATAAGCTACGAGCAGTACTTC
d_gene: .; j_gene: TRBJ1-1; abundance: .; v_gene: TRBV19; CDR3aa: CASTASWAGTEAFF; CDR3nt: TGTGCCAGTACCGCATCCTGGGCCGGCACTGAAGCTTTCTTT
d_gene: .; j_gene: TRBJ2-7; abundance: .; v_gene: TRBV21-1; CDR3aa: CASSKGQVSYEQYF; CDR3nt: TGTGCCAGCAGCAAGGGACAGGTTAGCTACGAGCAGTACTTC
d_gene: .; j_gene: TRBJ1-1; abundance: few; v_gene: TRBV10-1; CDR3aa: CASLRGGHNSEAFF; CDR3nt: TGCGCCAGCCTCAGAGGAGGGCATAACTCTGAAGCTTTCTTT
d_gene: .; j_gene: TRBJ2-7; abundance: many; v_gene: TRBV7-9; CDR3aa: CASSLGGQSYEQYF; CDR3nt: TGTGCCAGCAGCTTGGGGGGACAATCCTACGAGCAGTACTTC
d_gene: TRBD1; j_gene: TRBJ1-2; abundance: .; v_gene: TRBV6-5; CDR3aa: CASSYAGTGDGYTF; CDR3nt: TGTGCCAGCAGTTACGCCGGGACAGGGGATGGCTACACCTTC
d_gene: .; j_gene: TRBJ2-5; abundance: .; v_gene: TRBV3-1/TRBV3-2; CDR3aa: CASSHPETQYF; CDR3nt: TGTGCCAGCAGCCACCCGGAGACCCAGTACTTC
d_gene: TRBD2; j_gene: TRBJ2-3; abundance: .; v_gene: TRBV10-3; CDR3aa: CAIRASGGLSDTQYF; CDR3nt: TGTGCCATCAGGGCTAGCGGGGGGCTTTCGGATACGCAGTATTTT
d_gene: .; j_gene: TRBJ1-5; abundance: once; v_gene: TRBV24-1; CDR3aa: CATSGPRDSNQPQHF; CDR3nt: TGTGCCACCAGTGGACCCCGGGATTCGAATCAGCCCCAGCATTTT
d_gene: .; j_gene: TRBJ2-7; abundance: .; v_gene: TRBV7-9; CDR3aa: CASSFSGTEQYF; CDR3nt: TGTGCCAGCAGCTTCTCGGGGACCGAGCAGTACTTC
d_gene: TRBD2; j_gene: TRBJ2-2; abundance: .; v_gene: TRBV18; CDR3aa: CASSPGLAGNTGELFF; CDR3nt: TGTGCCAGCTCACCGGGACTAGCGGGGAACACCGGGGAGCTGTTTTTT
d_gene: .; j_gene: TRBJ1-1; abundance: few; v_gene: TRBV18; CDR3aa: CASSPIGGGINTEAFF; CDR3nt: TGTGCCAGCTCACCAATTGGAGGGGGAATAAACACTGAAGCTTTCTTT
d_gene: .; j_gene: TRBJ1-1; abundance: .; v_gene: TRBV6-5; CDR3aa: CASSRAGTIGTEAFF; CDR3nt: TGTGCCAGCAGCCGGGCCGGGACAATAGGCACTGAAGCTTTCTTT